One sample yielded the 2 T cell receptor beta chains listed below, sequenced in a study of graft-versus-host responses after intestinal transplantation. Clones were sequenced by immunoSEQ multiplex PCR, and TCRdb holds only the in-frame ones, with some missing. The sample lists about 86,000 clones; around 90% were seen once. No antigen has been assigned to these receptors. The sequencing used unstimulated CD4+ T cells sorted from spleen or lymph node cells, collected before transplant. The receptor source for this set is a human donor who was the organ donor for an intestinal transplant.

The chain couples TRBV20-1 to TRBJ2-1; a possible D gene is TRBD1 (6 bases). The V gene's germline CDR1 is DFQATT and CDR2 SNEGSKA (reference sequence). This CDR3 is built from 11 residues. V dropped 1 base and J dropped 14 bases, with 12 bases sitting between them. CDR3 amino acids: CSARVGAKEFF. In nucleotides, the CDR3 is TGCAGTGCTAGAGTGGGGGCCAAAGAGTTCTTC.

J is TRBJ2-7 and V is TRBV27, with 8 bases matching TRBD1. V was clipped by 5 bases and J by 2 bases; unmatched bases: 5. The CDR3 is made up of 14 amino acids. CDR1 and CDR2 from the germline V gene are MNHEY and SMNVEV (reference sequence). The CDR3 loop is CASSPRQGPYEQYF. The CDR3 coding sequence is TGTGCCAGCAGTCCAAGACAGGGGCCCTACGAGCAGTACTTC.